The 2 T cell receptor beta chains listed next were all sequenced from one sample in a study of coeliac disease. Produced via immunoSEQ multiplex PCR; TCRdb's table is partial and in-frame only. The data contain a few thousand clones, about 49% of them singletons. The specimen sequenced was intraepithelial lymphocytes from the gut. The receptors were sampled from a man in his sixties with celiac disease on a gluten-free diet.

This clone was recorded a few times. This chain uses TRBV4-3 with TRBJ2-3, with D possibly TRBD2 on 6 matching bases. Looked up from germline, CDR1 is LGHNA and CDR2 is YSLEER. The CDR3 length is 16 residues. V lost 4 bases, J lost 6 bases, and 20 bases lay in between. CDR3 DNA sequence: TGCGCCAGCAGCCCCTCGGGACTCCCCAGGTCCGATACGCAGTATTTT. Its protein is CASSPSGLPRSDTQYF.

The chain uses TRBV19 and TRBJ2-7, with 7 positions matching TRBD1. CDR1 is LNHDA and CDR2 is SQIVND in the germline V gene (reference sequence). The trim removed 6 bases at V and 12 bases at J, leaving 8 bases unmatched. The CDR3 totals 11 residues. The CDR3 loop is CASSTTTGLYF. In DNA form, the CDR3 reads TGTGCCAGTAGCACGACGACAGGGTTGTACTTC.